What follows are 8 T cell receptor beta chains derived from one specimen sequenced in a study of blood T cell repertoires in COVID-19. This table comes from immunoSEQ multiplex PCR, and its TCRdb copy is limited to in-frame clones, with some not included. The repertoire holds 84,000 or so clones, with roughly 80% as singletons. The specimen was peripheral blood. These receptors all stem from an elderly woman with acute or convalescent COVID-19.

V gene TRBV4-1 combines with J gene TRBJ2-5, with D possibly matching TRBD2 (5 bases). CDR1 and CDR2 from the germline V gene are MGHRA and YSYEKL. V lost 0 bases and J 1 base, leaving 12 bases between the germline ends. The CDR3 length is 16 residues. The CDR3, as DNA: TGCGCCAGCAGCCAAGAGAGAGGGCTAGGCCAAGAGACCCAGTACTTC. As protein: CASSQERGLGQETQYF.

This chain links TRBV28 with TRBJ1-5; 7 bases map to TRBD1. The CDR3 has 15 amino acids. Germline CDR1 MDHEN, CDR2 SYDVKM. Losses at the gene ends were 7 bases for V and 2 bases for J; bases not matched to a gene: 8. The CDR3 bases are TGTGCCAGCACCCAGGGGGTATTGGGCAATCAGCCCCAGCATTTT. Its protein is CASTQGVLGNQPQHF. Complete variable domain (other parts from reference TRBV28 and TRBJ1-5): DVKVTQSSRYLVKRTGEKVFLECVQDMDHENMFWYRQDPGLGLRLIYFSYDVKMKEKGDIPEGYSVSREKKERFSLILESASTNQTSMYLCASTQGVLGNQPQHFGDGTRLSIL.

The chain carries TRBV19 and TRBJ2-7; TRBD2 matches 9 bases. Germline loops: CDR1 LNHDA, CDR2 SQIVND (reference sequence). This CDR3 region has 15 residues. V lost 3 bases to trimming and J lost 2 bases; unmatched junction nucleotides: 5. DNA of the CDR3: TGTGCCAGTAGTATCTGGTTAGCGGGGGCCTACGAGCAGTACTTC. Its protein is CASSIWLAGAYEQYF. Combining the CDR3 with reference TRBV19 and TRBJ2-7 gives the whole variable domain DGGITQSPKYLFRKEGQNVTLSCEQNLNHDAMYWYRQDPGQGLRLIYYSQIVNDFQKGDIAEGYSVSREKKESFPLTVTSAQKNPTAFYLCASSIWLAGAYEQYFGPGTRLTVT.

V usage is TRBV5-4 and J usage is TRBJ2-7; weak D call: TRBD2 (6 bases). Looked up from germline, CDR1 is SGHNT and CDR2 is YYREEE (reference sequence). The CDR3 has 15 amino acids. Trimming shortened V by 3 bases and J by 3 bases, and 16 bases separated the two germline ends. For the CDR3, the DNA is TGTGCCAGCAGCTCGGGTAGGGGAGGACACTACGAGCAGTACTTC. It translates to CASSSGRGGHYEQYF.

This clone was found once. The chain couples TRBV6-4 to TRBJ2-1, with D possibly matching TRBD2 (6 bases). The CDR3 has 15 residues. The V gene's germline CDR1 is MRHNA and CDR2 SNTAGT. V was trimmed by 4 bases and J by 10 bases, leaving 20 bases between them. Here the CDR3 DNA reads TGTGCCAGCAGTGGCGGGACTCCCGGCGGATTGGAGCAGTTCTTC. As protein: CASSGGTPGGLEQFF.

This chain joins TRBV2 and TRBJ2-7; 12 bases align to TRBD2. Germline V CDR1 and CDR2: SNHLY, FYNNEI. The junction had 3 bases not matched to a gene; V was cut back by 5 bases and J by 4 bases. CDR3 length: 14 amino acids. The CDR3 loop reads CASSQLAGGYEQYF. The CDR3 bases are TGTGCCAGCAGTCAACTAGCGGGGGGATACGAGCAGTACTTC.

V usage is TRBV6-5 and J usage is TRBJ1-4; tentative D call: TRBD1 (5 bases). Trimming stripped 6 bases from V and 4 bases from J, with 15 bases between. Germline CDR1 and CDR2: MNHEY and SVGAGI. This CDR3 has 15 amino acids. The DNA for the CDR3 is TGTGCCAGCAGACCTGGGGGAGGAGGTAATGAAAAACTGTTTTTT. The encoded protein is CASRPGGGGNEKLFF.

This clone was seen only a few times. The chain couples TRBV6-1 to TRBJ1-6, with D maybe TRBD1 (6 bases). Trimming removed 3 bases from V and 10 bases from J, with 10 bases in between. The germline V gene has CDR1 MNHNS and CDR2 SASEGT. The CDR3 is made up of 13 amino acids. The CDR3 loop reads CASSETGVSPLHF. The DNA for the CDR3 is TGTGCCAGCAGTGAGACAGGAGTATCACCCCTCCACTTT.